This TCR beta chain comes out of a study of blood T cell repertoires in COVID-19. The overall study: Whether acute or convalescent, the COVID-19 samples came from the United States, Italy and Spain. PBMCs, B-cell-depleted T cells, or T cells were the source of the cDNA or gDNA that made up the material.

Authors' methods: Estimates of nucleated cell counts were drawn from the amplification of reference gene primers. TCRdb's table, derived via immunoSEQ multiplex PCR, lists solely in-frame clones and lacks some. That table furnishes V, J and clone size, whereas the DNA furnished D and trimming. The table records some 200,000 clones, roughly four fifths of them present only once. Germline V gives CDR1 SNHLY, CDR2 FYNNEI. The V end was cut by 3 bases, the J end by 1 base, with 15 bases between. The CDR3 runs to 16 residues. The sequenced sample consisted of peripheral blood. This TCR derives from a woman in her thirties who had recovered from COVID-19. The chain uses TRBV2 and TRBJ1-1; D unclear. The CDR3 sequence is CASSESPYSPNTEAFF. The CDR3, as DNA: TGTGCCAGCAGTGAGTCCCCTTACAGCCCGAACACTGAAGCTTTCTTT.